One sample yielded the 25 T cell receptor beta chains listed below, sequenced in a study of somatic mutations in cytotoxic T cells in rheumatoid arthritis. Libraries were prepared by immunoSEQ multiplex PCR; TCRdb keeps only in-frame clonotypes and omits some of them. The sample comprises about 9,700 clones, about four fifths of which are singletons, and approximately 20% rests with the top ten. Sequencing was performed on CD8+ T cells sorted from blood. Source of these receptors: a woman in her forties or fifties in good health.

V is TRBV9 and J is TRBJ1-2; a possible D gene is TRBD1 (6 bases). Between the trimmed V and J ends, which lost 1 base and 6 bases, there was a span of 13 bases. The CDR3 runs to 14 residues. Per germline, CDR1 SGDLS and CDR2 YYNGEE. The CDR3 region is CASSVFGGSHGYTF. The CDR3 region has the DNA TGTGCCAGCAGCGTATTTGGGGGCTCGCATGGCTACACCTTC.

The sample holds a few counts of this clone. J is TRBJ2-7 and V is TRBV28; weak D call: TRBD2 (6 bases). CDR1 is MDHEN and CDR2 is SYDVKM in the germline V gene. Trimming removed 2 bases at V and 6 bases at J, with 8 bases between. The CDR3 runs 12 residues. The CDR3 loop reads CASSLGGIEQYF. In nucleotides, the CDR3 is TGTGCCAGCAGTTTAGGCGGGATCGAGCAGTACTTC.

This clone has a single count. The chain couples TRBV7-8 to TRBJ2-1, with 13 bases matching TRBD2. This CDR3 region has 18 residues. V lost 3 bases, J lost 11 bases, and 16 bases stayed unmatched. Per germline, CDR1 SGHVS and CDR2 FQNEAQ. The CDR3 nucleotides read TGTGCCAGCAGCTTCAGGACTAGCGGGAGCGACGGACATCAGCAGCAGTTCTTC. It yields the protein CASSFRTSGSDGHQQQFF.

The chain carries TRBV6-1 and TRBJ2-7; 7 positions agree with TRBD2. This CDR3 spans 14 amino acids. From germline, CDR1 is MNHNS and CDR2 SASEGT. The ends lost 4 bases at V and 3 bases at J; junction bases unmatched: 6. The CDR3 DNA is TGTGCCAGCAGTGGCCTGGGGGGGGGCTACGAGCAGTACTTC. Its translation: CASSGLGGGYEQYF.

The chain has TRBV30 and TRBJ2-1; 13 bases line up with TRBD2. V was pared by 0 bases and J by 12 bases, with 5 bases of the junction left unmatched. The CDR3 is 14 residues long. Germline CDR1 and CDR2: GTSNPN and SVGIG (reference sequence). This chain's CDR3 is CAWSVGTSGIGQFF. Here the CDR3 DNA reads TGTGCCTGGAGTGTCGGGACTAGCGGGATTGGGCAGTTCTTC.

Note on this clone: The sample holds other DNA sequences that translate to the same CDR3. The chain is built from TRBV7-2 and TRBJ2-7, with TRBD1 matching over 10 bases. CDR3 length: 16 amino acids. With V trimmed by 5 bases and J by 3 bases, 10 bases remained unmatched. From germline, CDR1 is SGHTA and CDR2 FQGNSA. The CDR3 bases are TGTGCCAGCAGCCTAACCCCCGGGACAGGGGTCTACGAGCAGTACTTC. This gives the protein CASSLTPGTGVYEQYF. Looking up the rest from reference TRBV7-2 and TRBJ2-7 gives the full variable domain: GAGVSQSPSNKVTEKGKDVELRCDPISGHTALYWYRQSLGQGLEFLIYFQGNSAPDKSGLPSDRFSAERTGGSVSTLTIQRTQQEDSAVYLCASSLTPGTGVYEQYFGPGTRLTVT.

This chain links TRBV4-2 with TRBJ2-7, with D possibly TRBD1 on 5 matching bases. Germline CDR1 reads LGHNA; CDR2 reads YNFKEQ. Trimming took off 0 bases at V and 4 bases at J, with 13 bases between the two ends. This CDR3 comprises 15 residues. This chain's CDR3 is CASSQDLGAGYEQYF. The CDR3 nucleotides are TGTGCCAGCAGCCAAGATCTAGGGGCTGGGTACGAGCAGTACTTC.

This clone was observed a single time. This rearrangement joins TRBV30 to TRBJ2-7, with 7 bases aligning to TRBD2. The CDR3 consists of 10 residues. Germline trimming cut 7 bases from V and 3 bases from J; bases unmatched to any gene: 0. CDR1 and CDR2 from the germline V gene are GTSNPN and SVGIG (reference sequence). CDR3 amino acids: CASGGYEQYF. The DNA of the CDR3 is TGTGCCTCGGGAGGCTACGAGCAGTACTTC.

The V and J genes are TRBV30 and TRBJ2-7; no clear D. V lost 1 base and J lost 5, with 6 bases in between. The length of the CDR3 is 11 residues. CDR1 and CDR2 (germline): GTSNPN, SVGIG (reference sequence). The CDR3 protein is CAWSATNEQYF. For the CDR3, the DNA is TGTGCCTGGAGTGCCACAAACGAGCAGTACTTC.

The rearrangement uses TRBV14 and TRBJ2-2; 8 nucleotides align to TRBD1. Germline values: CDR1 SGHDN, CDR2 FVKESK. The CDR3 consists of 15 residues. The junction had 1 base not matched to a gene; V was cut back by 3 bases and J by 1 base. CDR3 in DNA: TGTGCCAGCAGCCATGACAGGGGGAACACCGGGGAGCTGTTTTTT. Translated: CASSHDRGNTGELFF.

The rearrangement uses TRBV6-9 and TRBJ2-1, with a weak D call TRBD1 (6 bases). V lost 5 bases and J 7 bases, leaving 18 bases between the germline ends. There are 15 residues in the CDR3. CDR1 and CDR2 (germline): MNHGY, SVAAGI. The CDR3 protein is CASSEVAGDENEQFF. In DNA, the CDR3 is TGTGCCAGCAGTGAAGTGGCAGGGGATGAGAATGAGCAGTTCTTC.

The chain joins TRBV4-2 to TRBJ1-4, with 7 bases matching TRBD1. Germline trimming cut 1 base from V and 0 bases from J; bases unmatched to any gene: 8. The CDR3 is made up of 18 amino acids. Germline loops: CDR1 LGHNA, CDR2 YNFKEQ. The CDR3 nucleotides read TGTGCCAGCAGCCAAGCCGGGACAGACTTTGCAACTAATGAAAAACTGTTTTTT. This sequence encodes CASSQAGTDFATNEKLFF.

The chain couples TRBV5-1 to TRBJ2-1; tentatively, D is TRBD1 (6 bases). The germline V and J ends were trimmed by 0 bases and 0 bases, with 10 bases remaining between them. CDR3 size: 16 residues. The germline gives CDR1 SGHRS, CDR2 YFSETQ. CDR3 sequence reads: CASSLEWTDSYNEQFF. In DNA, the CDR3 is TGCGCCAGCAGCTTGGAGTGGACAGACTCCTACAATGAGCAGTTCTTC. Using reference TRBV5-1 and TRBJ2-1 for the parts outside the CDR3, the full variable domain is KAGVTQTPRYLIKTRGQQVTLSCSPISGHRSVSWYQQTPGQGLQFLFEYFSETQRNKGNFPGRFSGRQFSNSRSEMNVSTLELGDSALYLCASSLEWTDSYNEQFFGPGTRLTVL.

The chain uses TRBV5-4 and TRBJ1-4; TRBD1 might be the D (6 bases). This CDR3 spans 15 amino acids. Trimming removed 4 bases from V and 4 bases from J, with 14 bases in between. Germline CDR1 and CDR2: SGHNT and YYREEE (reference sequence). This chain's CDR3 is CASSASGAINEKLFF. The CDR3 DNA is TGTGCCAGCAGCGCGTCAGGGGCGATTAATGAAAAACTGTTTTTT.

CDR3 region: CASVTSGEHGEQYF. CDR3 nucleotides: TGTGCCAGCGTCACTAGCGGGGAGCATGGCGAGCAGTACTTC. This chain connects TRBV6-1 to TRBJ2-7; 10 bases match TRBD2. Per germline, CDR1 MNHNS and CDR2 SASEGT. Trimming at V came to 8 bases and at J to 6 bases, leaving 10 bases not matched to a gene. This CDR3 comprises 14 residues.

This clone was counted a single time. CDR3 amino acids: CASSFGSATYEQYF. The CDR3 DNA sequence: TGCGCCAGCAGCTTCGGGTCCGCCACGTACGAGCAGTACTTC. The chain employs TRBV5-1 and TRBJ2-7; D gene uncertain. Germline V gives CDR1 SGHRS, CDR2 YFSETQ. V was clipped by 2 bases and J by 4 bases, with 13 bases between them. CDR3 length: 14 amino acids.

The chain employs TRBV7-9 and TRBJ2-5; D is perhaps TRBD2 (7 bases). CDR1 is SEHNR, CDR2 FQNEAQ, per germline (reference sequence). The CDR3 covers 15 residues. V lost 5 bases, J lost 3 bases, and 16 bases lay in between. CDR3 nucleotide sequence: TGTGCCAGCAGCCGCTGGGAGGGGGAGGAAGAGACCCAGTACTTC. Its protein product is CASSRWEGEEETQYF.

CDR3 region: CASSRQNTGELFF. Written as DNA, the CDR3 is TGTGCCAGCAGCCGACAGAACACCGGGGAGCTGTTTTTT. V gene TRBV9 combines with J gene TRBJ2-2, with D hard to call. CDR3 length equals 13 residues. V lost 4 bases to trimming and J lost 1 base, with 5 bases between them. Germline V gene data show CDR1 as SGDLS and CDR2 as YYNGEE.

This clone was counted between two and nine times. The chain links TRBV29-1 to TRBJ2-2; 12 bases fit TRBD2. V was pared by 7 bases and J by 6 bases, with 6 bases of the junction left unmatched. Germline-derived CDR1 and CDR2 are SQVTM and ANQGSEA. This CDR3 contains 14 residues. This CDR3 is CSAKGTSGPGELFF. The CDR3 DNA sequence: TGCAGCGCCAAAGGGACTAGCGGGCCCGGGGAGCTGTTTTTT.

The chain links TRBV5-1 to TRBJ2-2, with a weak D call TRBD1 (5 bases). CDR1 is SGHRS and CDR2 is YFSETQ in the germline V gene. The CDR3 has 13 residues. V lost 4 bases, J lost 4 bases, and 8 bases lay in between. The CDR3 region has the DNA TGCGCCAGCAGCCGACAGCTCACCGGGGAGCTGTTTTTT. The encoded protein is CASSRQLTGELFF.

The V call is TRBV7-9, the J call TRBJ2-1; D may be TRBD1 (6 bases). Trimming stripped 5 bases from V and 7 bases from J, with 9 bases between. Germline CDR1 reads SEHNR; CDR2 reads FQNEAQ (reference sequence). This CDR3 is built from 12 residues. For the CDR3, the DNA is TGTGCCAGCAGCCTAACAGGGAATGAGCAGTTCTTC. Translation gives CASSLTGNEQFF.

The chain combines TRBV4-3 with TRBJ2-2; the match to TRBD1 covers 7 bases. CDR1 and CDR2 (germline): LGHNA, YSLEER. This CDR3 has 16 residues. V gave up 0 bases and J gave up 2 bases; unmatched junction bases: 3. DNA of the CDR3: TGCGCCAGCAGCCAAGACCGGACAGGAAACACCGGGGAGCTGTTTTTT. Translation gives CASSQDRTGNTGELFF.

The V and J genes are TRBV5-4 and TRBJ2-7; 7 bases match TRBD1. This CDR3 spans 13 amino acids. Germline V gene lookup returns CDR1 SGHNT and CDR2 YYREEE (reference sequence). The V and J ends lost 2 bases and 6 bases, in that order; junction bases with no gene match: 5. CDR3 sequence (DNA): TGTGCCAGCAGCTTTTACAGGGGAGCCGAGCAGTACTTC. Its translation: CASSFYRGAEQYF.

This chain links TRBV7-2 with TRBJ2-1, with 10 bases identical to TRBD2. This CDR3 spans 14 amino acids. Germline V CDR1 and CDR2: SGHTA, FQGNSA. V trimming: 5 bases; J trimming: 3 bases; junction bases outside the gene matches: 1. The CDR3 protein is CASSRLAGYNEQFF. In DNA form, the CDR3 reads TGTGCCAGCAGCCGACTAGCGGGCTACAATGAGCAGTTCTTC.

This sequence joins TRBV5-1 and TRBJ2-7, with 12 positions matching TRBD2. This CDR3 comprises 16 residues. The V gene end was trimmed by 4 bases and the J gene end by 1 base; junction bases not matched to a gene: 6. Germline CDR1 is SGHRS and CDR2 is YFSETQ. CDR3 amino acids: CASSLGLAGMSYEQYF. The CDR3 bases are TGCGCCAGCAGCCTAGGACTAGCGGGAATGTCCTACGAGCAGTACTTC.